A selection of T cell receptor beta chains follows, all from one sample in a study of shared clonotypes between healthy human individuals. The assay was immunoSEQ multiplex PCR, and TCRdb's table has in-frame clones only and misses some. The repertoire holds a few million clones, with 85% to 95% as singletons. The specimen sequenced was naive CD4+ T cells from PBMCs. All receptors come from a man aged 18 to 29 in good health. Some clones in this sample may be carry-over from other donors' samples. CDR3s include the opening cysteine and the closing phenylalanine or tryptophan. The D gene is left open where the match is weak. Some rows mark clone size as missing; the rest say once, few, many or name a class of expanded clone.

v_call	d_call	j_call	clone_size	cdr3_aa	cdr3_nt
TRBV15	TRBD1	TRBJ2-7	once	CATSRVSAGTGGYEQYF	TGTGCCACCAGCAGAGTGTCCGCGGGGACAGGGGGCTACGAGCAGTACTTC
TRBV15	.	TRBJ1-5	.	CATSRDIGGNQPQHF	TGTGCCACCAGCAGAGATATAGGGGGCAATCAGCCCCAGCATTTT
TRBV4-3	.	TRBJ2-7	.	CASSQVLDTGPYEQYF	TGCGCCAGCAGCCAAGTGCTTGATACAGGGCCCTACGAGCAGTACTTC
TRBV6-6	.	TRBJ1-1	.	CASSYFGGGTEAFF	TGTGCCAGCAGTTACTTCGGGGGAGGCACTGAAGCTTTCTTT
TRBV5-1	.	TRBJ1-4	.	CASSPPGEMGEKLFF	TGCGCCAGCAGCCCCCCAGGGGAAATGGGGGAAAAACTGTTTTTT
TRBV18	TRBD2	TRBJ2-7	.	CASSPPGTSGTYEQYF	TGTGCCAGCTCACCCCCAGGGACTAGCGGGACCTACGAGCAGTACTTC
TRBV29-1	TRBD1	TRBJ2-3	once	CSHDRGTDTQYF	TGCAGTCATGACAGGGGCACAGATACGCAGTATTTT
TRBV28	.	TRBJ2-1	.	CASSFPSGSRWNEQFF	TGTGCCAGCAGTTTCCCATCGGGGTCCCGTTGGAATGAGCAGTTCTTC
TRBV28	.	TRBJ1-5	.	CASSLDSNQPQHF	TGTGCCAGCAGTTTAGATAGCAATCAGCCCCAGCATTTT
TRBV28	.	TRBJ2-7	once	CASSPVGPYEQYF	TGTGCCAGCAGCCCAGTGGGGCCTTACGAGCAGTACTTC
TRBV5-1	.	TRBJ2-1	.	CASSLAGEQFF	TGCGCCAGCAGCTTGGCGGGGGAGCAGTTCTTC
TRBV5-4	.	TRBJ1-1	.	CASSLGTDPLIGTAFF	TGTGCCAGCAGCTTGGGTACGGACCCCTTGATAGGTACGGCTTTCTTT
TRBV5-1	.	TRBJ2-7	.	CASSPAAPGAYEQYF	TGCGCCAGCAGCCCGGCGGCGCCAGGCGCCTACGAGCAGTACTTC
TRBV11-1	.	TRBJ2-7	.	CASSLEQGSYEQYF	TGTGCCAGCAGCCTAGAACAGGGTTCCTACGAGCAGTACTTC
TRBV18	.	TRBJ2-7	.	CASSPPSPGSSYEQYF	TGTGCCAGCTCACCACCGTCCCCGGGTTCTTCCTACGAGCAGTACTTC
TRBV6-5	TRBD2	TRBJ2-7	.	CASIPGGSIGEQYF	TGTGCCAGCATCCCCGGCGGGAGCATCGGGGAGCAGTACTTC
TRBV12-5	.	TRBJ2-3	.	CASGFRKQGTTDTQYF	TGTGCTAGTGGTTTTAGGAAACAGGGTACCACAGATACGCAGTATTTT
TRBV7-3	.	TRBJ1-2	.	CASSLTSSGYTF	TGTGCCAGCAGCTTAACTTCCTCTGGCTACACCTTC
TRBV2	.	TRBJ2-5	.	CASSELARRETQYF	TGTGCCAGCAGTGAACTGGCCAGGAGGGAGACCCAGTACTTC
TRBV29-1	.	TRBJ1-3	once	CSVEARLSSGNTIYF	TGCAGCGTTGAAGCCCGACTGTCCTCTGGAAACACCATATATTTT
TRBV7-2	TRBD2	TRBJ2-5	.	CASSLVGWREGHRGTQYF	TGTGCCAGCAGCTTAGTAGGTTGGAGGGAGGGCCATCGGGGGACCCAGTACTTC
TRBV7-8	.	TRBJ1-1	.	CASSRNPRNTEAFF	TGTGCCAGCAGCCGGAACCCACGGAACACTGAAGCTTTCTTT
TRBV2	.	TRBJ2-3	.	CASSDRGVLKYGDTQYF	TGTGCCAGCAGTGACAGGGGAGTCCTAAAGTACGGGGATACGCAGTATTTT
TRBV11-2	TRBD1	TRBJ2-3	.	CASSPWPGTGGLNTQYF	TGTGCCAGCAGCCCATGGCCCGGGACAGGGGGCCTAAATACGCAGTATTTT